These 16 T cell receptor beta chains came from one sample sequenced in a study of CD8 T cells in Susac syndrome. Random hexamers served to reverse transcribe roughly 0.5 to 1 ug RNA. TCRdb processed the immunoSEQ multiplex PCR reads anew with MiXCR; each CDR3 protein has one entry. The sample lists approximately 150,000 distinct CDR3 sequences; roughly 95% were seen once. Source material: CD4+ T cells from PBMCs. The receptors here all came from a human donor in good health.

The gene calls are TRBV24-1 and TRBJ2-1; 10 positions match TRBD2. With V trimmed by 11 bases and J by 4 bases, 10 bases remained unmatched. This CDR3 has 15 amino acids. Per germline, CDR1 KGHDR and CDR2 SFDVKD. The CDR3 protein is CASKAGTSVYNEQFF. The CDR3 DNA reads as TGTGCCAGCAAAGCCGGGACTAGCGTTTACAATGAGCAGTTCTTC.

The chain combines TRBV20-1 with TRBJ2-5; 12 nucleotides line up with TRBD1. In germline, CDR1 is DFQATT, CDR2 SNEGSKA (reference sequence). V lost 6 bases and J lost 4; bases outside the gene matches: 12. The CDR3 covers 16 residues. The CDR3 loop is CSAPNPRDRGPETQYF. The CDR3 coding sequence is TGCAGTGCCCCCAACCCTCGGGACAGGGGGCCAGAGACCCAGTACTTC.

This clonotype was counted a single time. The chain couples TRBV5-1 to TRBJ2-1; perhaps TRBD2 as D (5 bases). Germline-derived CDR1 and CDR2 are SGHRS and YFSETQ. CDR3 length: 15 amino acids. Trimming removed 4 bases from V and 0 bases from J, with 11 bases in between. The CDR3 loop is CASSPSGPSYNEQFF. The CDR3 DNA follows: TGCGCCAGCAGCCCAAGCGGCCCCTCCTACAATGAGCAGTTCTTC.

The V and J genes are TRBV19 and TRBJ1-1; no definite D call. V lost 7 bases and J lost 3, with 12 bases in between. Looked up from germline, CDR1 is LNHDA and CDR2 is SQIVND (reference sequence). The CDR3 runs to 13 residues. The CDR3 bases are TGTGCCAGTAAAAAGGACGTGGACACTGAAGCTTTCTTT. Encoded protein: CASKKDVDTEAFF.

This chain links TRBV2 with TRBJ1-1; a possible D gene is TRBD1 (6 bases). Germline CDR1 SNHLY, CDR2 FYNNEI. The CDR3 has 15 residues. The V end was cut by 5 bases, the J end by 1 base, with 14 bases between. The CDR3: CASSTTGTSNTEAFF. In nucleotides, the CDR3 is TGTGCCAGCAGTACAACCGGGACATCGAACACTGAAGCTTTCTTT.

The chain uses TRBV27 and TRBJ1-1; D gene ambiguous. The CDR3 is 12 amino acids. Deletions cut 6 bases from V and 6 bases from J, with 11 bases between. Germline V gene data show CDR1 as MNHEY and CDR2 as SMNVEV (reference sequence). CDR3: CASSRLRSEAFF. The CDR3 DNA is TGTGCCAGCAGCAGACTTAGATCTGAAGCTTTCTTT.

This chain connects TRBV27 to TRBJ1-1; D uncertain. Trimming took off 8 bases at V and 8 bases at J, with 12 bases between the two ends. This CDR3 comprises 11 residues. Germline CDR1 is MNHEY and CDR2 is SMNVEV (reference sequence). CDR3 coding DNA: TGTGCCAGCCCTCGGCTCCCAGAAGCTTTCTTT. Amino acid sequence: CASPRLPEAFF.

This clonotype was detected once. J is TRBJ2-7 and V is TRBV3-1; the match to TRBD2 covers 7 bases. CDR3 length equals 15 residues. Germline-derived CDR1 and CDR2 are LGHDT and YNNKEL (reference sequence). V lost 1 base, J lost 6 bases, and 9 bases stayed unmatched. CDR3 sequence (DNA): TGTGCCAGCAGCCAAGTGGGGGGAGGGCCGGTCGAGCAGTACTTC. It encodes CASSQVGGGPVEQYF.

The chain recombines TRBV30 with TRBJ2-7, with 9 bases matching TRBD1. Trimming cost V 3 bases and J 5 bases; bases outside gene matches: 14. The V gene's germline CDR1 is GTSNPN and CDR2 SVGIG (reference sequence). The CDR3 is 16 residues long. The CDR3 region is CAWSNPGGQGRHEQYF. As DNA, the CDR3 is TGTGCCTGGAGCAACCCGGGAGGACAGGGGAGGCACGAGCAGTACTTC. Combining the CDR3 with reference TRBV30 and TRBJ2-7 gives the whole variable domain SQTIHQWPATLVQPVGSPLSLECTVEGTSNPNLYWYRQAAGRGLQLLFYSVGIGQISSEVPQNLSASRPQDRQFILSSKKLLLSDSGFYLCAWSNPGGQGRHEQYFGPGTRLTVT.

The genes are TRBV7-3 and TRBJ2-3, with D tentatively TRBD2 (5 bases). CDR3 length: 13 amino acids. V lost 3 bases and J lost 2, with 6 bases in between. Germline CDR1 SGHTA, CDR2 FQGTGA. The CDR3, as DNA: TGTGCCAGCAGCTTGGACTTCACAGATACGCAGTATTTT. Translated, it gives CASSLDFTDTQYF.

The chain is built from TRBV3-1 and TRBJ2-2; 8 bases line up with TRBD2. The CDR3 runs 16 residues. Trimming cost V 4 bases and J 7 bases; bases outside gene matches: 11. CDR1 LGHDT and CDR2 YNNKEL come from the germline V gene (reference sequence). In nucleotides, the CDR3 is TGTGCCAGCAGCCCCGGGAGGGCCCTCCCGAACGGGGAGCTGTTTTTT. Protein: CASSPGRALPNGELFF.

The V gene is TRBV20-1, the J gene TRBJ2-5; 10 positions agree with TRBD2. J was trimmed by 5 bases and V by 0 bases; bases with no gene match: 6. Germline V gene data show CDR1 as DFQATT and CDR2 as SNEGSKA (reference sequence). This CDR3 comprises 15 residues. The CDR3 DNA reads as TGCAGTGCTAGAGAGCCCCTAGCGGGAGACGAGACCCAGTACTTC. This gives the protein CSAREPLAGDETQYF.

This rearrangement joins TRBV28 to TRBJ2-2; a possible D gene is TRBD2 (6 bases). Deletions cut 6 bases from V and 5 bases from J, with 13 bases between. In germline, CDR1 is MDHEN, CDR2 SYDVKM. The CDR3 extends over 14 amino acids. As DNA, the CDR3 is TGTGCCAGCAGCCCCGGGAGTCTTACCGGGGAGCTGTTTTTT. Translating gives CASSPGSLTGELFF.

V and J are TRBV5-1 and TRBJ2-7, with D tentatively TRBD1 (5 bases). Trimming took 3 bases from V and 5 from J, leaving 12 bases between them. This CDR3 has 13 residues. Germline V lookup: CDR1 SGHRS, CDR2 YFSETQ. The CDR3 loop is CASSSRVRHEQYF. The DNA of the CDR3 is TGCGCCAGCAGCTCCAGGGTACGGCACGAGCAGTACTTC.

The CDR3 DNA is TGCAGTGTCCCAGGACAGGAAACCGGGGAGCTGTTTTTT. Protein sequence: CSVPGQETGELFF. This chain joins TRBV20-1 and TRBJ2-2, with TRBD1 matching over 7 bases. The J segment lost 5 bases and the V segment lost 7 bases, leaving 7 bases of the junction unmatched. The length of the CDR3 is 13 residues. CDR1 and CDR2 from the germline V gene are DFQATT and SNEGSKA (reference sequence).

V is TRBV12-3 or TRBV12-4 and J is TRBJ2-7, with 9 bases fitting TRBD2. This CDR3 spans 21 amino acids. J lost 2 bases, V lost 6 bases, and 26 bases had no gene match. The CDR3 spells CASSSRPSQSSGRHVPYEQYF. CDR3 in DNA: TGTGCCAGCAGCTCCCGACCCTCGCAAAGTAGCGGGAGACATGTCCCCTACGAGCAGTACTTC.